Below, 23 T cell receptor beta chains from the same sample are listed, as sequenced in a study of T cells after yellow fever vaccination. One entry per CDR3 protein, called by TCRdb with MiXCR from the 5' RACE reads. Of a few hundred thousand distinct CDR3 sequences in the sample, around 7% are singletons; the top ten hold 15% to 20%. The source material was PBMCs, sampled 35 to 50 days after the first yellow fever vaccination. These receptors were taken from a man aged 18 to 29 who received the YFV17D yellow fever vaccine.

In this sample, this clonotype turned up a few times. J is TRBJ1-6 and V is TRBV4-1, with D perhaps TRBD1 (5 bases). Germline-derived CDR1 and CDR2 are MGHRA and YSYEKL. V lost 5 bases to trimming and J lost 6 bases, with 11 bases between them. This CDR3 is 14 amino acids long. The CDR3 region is CASSWTGPNSPLHF. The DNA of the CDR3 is TGCGCCAGCAGCTGGACGGGACCTAATTCACCCCTCCACTTT.

CDR3 residues: CASSPGTGLQETQYF. In DNA form, the CDR3 reads TGTGCCAGCAGCCCCGGGACAGGGCTCCAAGAGACCCAGTACTTC. The chain employs TRBV14 and TRBJ2-5, with 9 bases that match TRBD1. V shed 4 bases and J 1 base; nucleotides not matched to a gene: 4. This CDR3 has 15 amino acids. Germline V gene lookup returns CDR1 SGHDN and CDR2 FVKESK. The full variable domain, its missing parts supplied by reference TRBV14 and TRBJ2-5, is EAGVTQFPSHSVIEKGQTVTLRCDPISGHDNLYWYRRVMGKEIKFLLHFVKESKQDESGMPNNRFLAERTGGTYSTLKVQPAELEDSGVYFCASSPGTGLQETQYFGPGTRLLVL.

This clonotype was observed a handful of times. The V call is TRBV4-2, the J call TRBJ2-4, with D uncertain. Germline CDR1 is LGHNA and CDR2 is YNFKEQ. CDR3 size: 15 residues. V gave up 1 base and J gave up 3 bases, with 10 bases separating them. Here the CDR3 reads CASSQAQNNKNIQYF. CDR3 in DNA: TGTGCCAGCAGCCAAGCACAGAACAACAAAAACATTCAGTACTTC.

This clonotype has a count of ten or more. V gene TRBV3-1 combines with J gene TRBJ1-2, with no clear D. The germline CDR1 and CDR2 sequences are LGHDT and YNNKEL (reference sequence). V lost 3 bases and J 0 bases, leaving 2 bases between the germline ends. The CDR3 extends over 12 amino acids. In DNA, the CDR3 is TGTGCCAGCAGCCAGTCTAACTATGGCTACACCTTC. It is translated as CASSQSNYGYTF.

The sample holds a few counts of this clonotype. The CDR3 region is CASSARGLAGRNEQYV. DNA of the CDR3: TGTGCCAGCAGCGCGCGGGGACTAGCGGGGCGGAACGAGCAGTACGTC. This chain uses TRBV7-8 with TRBJ2-7; 13 positions match TRBD2. This CDR3 has 16 residues. Germline V gives CDR1 SGHVS, CDR2 FQNEAQ. With 5 bases clipped from V and 5 bases from J, the junction kept 9 bases outside the gene matches.

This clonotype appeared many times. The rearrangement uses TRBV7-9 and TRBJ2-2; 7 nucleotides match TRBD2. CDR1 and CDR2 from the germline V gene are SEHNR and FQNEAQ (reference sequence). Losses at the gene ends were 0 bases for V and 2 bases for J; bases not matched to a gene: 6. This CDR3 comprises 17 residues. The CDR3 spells CASSLAGTTTNTGELFF. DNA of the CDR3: TGTGCCAGCAGCTTAGCCGGGACTACCACAAACACCGGGGAGCTGTTTTTT.

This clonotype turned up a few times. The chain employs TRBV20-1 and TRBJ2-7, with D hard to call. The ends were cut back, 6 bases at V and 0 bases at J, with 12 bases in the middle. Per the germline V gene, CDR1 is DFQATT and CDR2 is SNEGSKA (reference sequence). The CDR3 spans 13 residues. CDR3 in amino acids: CSAGSASSYEQYV. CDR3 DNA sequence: TGCAGTGCGGGATCAGCGAGCTCCTACGAGCAGTACGTC.

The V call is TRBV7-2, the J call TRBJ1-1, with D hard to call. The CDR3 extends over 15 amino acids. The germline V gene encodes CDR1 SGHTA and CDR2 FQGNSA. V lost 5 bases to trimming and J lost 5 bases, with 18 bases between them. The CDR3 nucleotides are TGTGCCAGCAGCCGAGAGGCATTTATCGGGACTGAAGCTTTCTTT. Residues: CASSREAFIGTEAFF.

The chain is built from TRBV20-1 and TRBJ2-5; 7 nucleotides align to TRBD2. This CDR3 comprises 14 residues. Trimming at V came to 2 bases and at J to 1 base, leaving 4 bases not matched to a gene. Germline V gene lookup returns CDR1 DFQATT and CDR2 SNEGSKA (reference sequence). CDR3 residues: CSARLAATQETQYF. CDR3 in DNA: TGCAGTGCTAGACTAGCGGCGACCCAAGAGACCCAGTACTTC.

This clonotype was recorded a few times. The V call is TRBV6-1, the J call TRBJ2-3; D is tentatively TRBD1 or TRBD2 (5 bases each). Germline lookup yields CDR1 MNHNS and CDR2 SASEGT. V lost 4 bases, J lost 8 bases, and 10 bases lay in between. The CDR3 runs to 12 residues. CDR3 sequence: CASSGPGTTQYF. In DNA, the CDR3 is TGTGCCAGCAGTGGCCCCGGGACTACGCAGTATTTT.

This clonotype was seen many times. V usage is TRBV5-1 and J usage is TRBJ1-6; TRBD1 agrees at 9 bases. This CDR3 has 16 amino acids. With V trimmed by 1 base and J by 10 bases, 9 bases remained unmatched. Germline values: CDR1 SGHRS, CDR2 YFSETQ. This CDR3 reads CASSLTWTGEESPLHF. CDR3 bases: TGCGCCAGCAGCTTGACCTGGACAGGGGAGGAATCACCCCTCCACTTT.

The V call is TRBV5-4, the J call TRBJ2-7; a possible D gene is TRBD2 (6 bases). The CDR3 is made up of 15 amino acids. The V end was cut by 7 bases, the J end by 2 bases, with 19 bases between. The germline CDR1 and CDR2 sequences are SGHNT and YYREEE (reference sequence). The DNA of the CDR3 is TGTGCCAGCGGCGCCTGGGGGGACTTCACCTACGAGCAGTACGTC. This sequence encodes CASGAWGDFTYEQYV.

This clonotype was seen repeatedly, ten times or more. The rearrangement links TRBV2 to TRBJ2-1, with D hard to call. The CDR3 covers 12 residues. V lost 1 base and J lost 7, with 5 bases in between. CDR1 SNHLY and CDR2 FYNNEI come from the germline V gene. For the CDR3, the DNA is TGTGCCAGCAGTGAAGACGCTAATGAGCAGTTCTTC. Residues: CASSEDANEQFF.

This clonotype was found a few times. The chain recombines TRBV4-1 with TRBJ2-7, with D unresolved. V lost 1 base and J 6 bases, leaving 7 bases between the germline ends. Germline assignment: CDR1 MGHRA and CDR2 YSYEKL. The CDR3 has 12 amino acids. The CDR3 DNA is TGCGCCAGCAGCCAAGTCCTCGGCGAGCAGTACTTC. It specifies CASSQVLGEQYF.

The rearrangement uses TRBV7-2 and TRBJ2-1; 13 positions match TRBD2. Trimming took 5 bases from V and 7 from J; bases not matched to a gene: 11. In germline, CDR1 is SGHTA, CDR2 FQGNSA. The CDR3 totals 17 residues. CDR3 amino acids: CASSLGTSGEVTNEQFF. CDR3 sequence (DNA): TGTGCCAGCAGCCTCGGGACTAGCGGGGAGGTGACAAATGAGCAGTTCTTC.

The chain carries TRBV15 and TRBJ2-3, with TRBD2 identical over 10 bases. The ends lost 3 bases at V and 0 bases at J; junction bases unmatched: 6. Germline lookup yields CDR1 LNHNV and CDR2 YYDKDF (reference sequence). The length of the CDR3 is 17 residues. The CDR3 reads CATSRTSSGGSTDTQYF. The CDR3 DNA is TGTGCCACCAGCAGGACATCTAGCGGGGGAAGCACAGATACGCAGTATTTT.

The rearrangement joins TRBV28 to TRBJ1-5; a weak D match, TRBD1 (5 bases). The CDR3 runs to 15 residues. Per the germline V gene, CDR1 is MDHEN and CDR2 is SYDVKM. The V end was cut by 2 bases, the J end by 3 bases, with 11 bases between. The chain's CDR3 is CASSLIWGYNQPQHF. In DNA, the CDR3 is TGTGCCAGCAGTTTAATTTGGGGGTACAATCAGCCCCAGCATTTT. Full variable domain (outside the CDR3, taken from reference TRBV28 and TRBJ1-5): DVKVTQSSRYLVKRTGEKVFLECVQDMDHENMFWYRQDPGLGLRLIYFSYDVKMKEKGDIPEGYSVSREKKERFSLILESASTNQTSMYLCASSLIWGYNQPQHFGDGTRLSIL.

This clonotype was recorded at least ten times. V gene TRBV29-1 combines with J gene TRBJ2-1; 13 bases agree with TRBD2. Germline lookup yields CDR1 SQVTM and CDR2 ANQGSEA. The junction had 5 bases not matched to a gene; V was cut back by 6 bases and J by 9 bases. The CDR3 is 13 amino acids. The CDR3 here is CSVATSGGGEQFF. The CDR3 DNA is TGCAGCGTGGCTACTAGCGGGGGGGGTGAGCAGTTCTTC.

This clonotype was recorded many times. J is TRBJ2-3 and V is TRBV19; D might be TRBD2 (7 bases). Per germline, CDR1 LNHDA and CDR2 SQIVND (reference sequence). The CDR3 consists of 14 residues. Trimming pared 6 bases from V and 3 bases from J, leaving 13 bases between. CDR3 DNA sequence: TGTGCCAGTAGGAGGGGGGGGCCAACAGATACGCAGTATTTT. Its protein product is CASRRGGPTDTQYF.

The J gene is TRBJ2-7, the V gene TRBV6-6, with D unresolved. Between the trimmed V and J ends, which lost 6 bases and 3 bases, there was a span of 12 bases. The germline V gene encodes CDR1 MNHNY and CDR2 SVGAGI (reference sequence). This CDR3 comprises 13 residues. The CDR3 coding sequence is TGTGCCAGCAGCCCTGAGAGAGGCTACGAGCAGTACGTC. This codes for CASSPERGYEQYV.

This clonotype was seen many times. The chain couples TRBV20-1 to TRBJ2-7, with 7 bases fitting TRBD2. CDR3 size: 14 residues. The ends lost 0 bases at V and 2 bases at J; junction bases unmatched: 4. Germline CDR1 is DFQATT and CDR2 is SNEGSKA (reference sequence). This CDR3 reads CSARDWGGTYEQYF. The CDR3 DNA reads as TGCAGTGCTAGAGACTGGGGGGGAACCTACGAGCAGTACTTC.

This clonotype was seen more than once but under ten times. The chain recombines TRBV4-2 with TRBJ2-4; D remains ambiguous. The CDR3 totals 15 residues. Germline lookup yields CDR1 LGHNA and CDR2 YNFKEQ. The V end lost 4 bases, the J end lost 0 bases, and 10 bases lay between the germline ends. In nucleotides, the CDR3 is TGTGCCAGCAGCCCCGGACGGCTAGCCAAAAACATTCAGTACTTC. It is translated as CASSPGRLAKNIQYF.

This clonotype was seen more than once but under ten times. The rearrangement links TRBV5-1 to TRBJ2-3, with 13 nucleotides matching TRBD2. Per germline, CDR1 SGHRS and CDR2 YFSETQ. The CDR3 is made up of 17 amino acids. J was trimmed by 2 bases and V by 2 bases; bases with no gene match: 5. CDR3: CASSLGLAGDLTDTQYF. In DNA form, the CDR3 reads TGCGCCAGCAGCTTAGGACTAGCGGGGGATCTCACAGATACGCAGTATTTT.